This T cell receptor (beta chain) is drawn from a study of cytomegalovirus exposure and HLA in healthy donors. On the study more broadly: Roughly 85 million unique TCRs from HLA-typed donors made up an early data release.

On this clone itself: Its specificity is not known.

A multiplex PCR was run with 60 Vbeta primers and 13 Jbeta primers. Profiled with immunoSEQ multiplex PCR; TCRdb holds only in-frame clones, not every one. This sample has 90,000 to 110,000 clones; about 80% occur once, and the top ten carry about 1.9%. The study, taken as a whole, reports: A later analysis by the authors found several of the most significant clusters apparently linked to common viral pathogens. A later look showed TCR association rates differing by HLA locus, highest for DRB1 and lowest for HLA-C. A few chains linked to CMV were shown in vitro to be specific for CMV antigens.

Sequencing input: PBMCs. This clonotype was sampled from a man between 25 and 39 years old in good health and CMV-seronegative.

The CDR3: CASSPRGGIVSDTQYF. The CDR3 DNA reads as TGTGCCAGCTCACCACGGGGCGGGATAGTCTCAGATACGCAGTATTTT. J is TRBJ2-3 and V is TRBV18; possibly TRBD2 for D (6 bases). Germline V lookup: CDR1 KGHSH, CDR2 LQKENI. V shed 1 base and J shed 4 bases, with 15 bases lying between them. There are 16 residues in the CDR3.